The 21 T cell receptor beta chains below were found in one sample sequenced in a study of human T cells and chemical hapten exposure. TCRdb re-derived calls from the RACE reads in MiXCR, one entry per CDR3 protein. The data hold hundreds of thousands of distinct CDR3 sequences, with about 6% observed a single time. The time point: patch test 2, 6 weeks after DPC sensitization. This sample's treatment: therapeutic diphenylcyclopropenone sensitization with weekly scalp DPC. The sample was whole blood, taken in connection with sensitization to the hapten diphenylcyclopropenone (DPC). These TCRs come from a young woman with alopecia areata. Some clones in this sample may be carry-over from other donors' samples.

The V gene is TRBV7-9, the J gene TRBJ2-1, with D possibly being TRBD2 (6 bases). Germline V CDR1 and CDR2: SEHNR, FQNEAQ (reference sequence). CDR3 length equals 14 residues. The V gene lost 5 bases and the J gene lost 10 bases, with 18 bases spanning the gap. This CDR3 reads CASSPGRWIGEQFF. For the CDR3, the DNA is TGTGCCAGCAGCCCAGGGAGGTGGATAGGGGAGCAGTTCTTC.

The gene calls are TRBV3-1 and TRBJ2-3; D might be TRBD2 (6 bases). The CDR3 contains 17 residues. Trimming stripped 4 bases from V and 1 base from J, with 18 bases between. Germline loops: CDR1 LGHDT, CDR2 YNNKEL (reference sequence). CDR3 nucleotide sequence: TGTGCCAGCAGCCTCACATCCGGGGGAACTGGCACAGATACGCAGTATTTT. It specifies CASSLTSGGTGTDTQYF.

This clonotype has at least ten counts. V usage is TRBV12-3 or TRBV12-4 and J usage is TRBJ1-1; no clear D. The CDR3 loop spans 13 amino acids. V was clipped by 4 bases and J by 5 bases, with 11 bases between them. CDR3 DNA sequence: TGTGCCAGCAGTTACCACGAAGGGACTGAAGCTTTCTTT. Its translation is CASSYHEGTEAFF.

As concerns this clonotype: This clone may be a read error of a much larger clone one base away. V gene TRBV12-3 or TRBV12-4 combines with J gene TRBJ1-4; D is uncertain. This CDR3 comprises 16 residues. The CDR3 is CASSYHGEVTNEKPFF. CDR3 nucleotides: TGTGCCAGCAGTTACCATGGGGAGGTAACTAATGAAAAACCGTTTTTT.

The rearrangement joins TRBV7-8 to TRBJ2-2; 9 bases line up with TRBD1. Germline CDR1 is SGHVS and CDR2 is FQNEAQ. The CDR3 is 17 amino acids. J lost 3 bases, V lost 5 bases, and 10 bases had no gene match. The chain's CDR3 is CASSLGGQGRDTGELFF. DNA of the CDR3: TGTGCCAGCAGCCTCGGGGGACAGGGAAGGGACACCGGGGAGCTGTTTTTT.

This clonotype has a handful of counts. Germline is not matched at one junction end, which may reflect a read error. The V call is TRBV12-3 or TRBV12-4, the J call TRBJ2-2; 12 positions match TRBD2. CDR3 length equals 16 residues. DNA of the CDR3: TGTGCCAGCAGTCCTCGGACTAGCGGGGATGGCGGGGAGCTGCTTTTT. Protein sequence: CASSPRTSGDGGELLF.

This clonotype has at least ten counts. The V gene is TRBV6-6, the J gene TRBJ1-2; tentatively, D is TRBD1 (5 bases). The CDR3 sequence is 15 residues long. V was trimmed by 7 bases and J by 8 bases, leaving 23 bases between them. Germline V gene data show CDR1 as MNHNY and CDR2 as SVGAGI (reference sequence). The CDR3: CASTRAVDNPRGYTF. CDR3 DNA: TGTGCCAGCACCCGGGCCGTGGACAATCCTAGGGGCTACACCTTC.

This clonotype was counted at least ten times. The V call is TRBV28, the J call TRBJ1-5, with TRBD1 as a possible D gene (5 bases). Trimming pared 4 bases from V and 2 bases from J, leaving 12 bases between. Germline-derived CDR1 and CDR2 are MDHEN and SYDVKM. There are 15 residues in the CDR3. The CDR3 DNA is TGTGCCAGCAGTTCCCTGGGGGGTGGCAATCAGCCCCAGCATTTT. Protein product: CASSSLGGGNQPQHF.

The chain carries TRBV29-1 and TRBJ2-3; 11 bases fit TRBD2. Germline lookup yields CDR1 SQVTM and CDR2 ANQGSEA. The CDR3 is 16 residues long. Losses at the gene ends were 6 bases for V and 5 bases for J; bases not matched to a gene: 13. In nucleotides, the CDR3 is TGCAGCGTGACCCCATTAGCGGGGGGGCATATAGATACGCAGTATTTT. It encodes CSVTPLAGGHIDTQYF.

The chain recombines TRBV29-1 with TRBJ1-2, with 9 bases matching TRBD1. Trimming at V came to 6 bases and at J to 2 bases, leaving 7 bases not matched to a gene. CDR3 length: 14 residues. Per germline, CDR1 SQVTM and CDR2 ANQGSEA. The CDR3 coding sequence is TGCAGCGTCGCCCCCGGGACAGGGAACTATGGCTACACCTTC. Amino acids: CSVAPGTGNYGYTF.

The chain recombines TRBV10-3 with TRBJ1-1; D gene ambiguous. Germline V gene lookup returns CDR1 ENHRY and CDR2 SYGVKD. V was cut by 0 bases and J by 1 base, with 9 bases left in between. The CDR3 runs to 15 residues. The CDR3 DNA sequence: TGTGCCATCAGTGAGTCTTGGGGAAAGAACACTGAAGCTTTCTTT. Translated: CAISESWGKNTEAFF.

This clonotype was recorded a few times. This chain joins TRBV11-2 and TRBJ2-3; D tentatively reads TRBD1 or TRBD2 (5 bases each). V lost 3 bases, J lost 0 bases, and 19 bases lay in between. Germline V gene data show CDR1 as SGHAT and CDR2 as FQNNGV. This CDR3 contains 18 residues. The CDR3 region has the DNA TGTGCCAGCAGCTTCAACAGTGAGGGGAAGAGAAGCACAGATACGCAGTATTTT. Translated, it gives CASSFNSEGKRSTDTQYF. The whole variable domain, filled in from reference TRBV11-2 and TRBJ2-3, reads EAGVAQSPRYKIIEKRQSVAFWCNPISGHATLYWYQQILGQGPKLLIQFQNNGVVDDSQLPKDRFSAERLKGVDSTLKIQPAKLEDSAVYLCASSFNSEGKRSTDTQYFGPGTRLTVL.

This clonotype was recorded many times. The chain has TRBV6-5 and TRBJ2-3; D possibly corresponds to TRBD2 (5 bases). The CDR3 spans 13 residues. The V gene's germline CDR1 is MNHEY and CDR2 SVGAGI. V was clipped by 4 bases and J by 10 bases, with 15 bases between them. The chain's CDR3 is CASSLASGDPQYF. The DNA of the CDR3 is TGTGCCAGCAGTTTGGCGAGCGGAGACCCGCAGTATTTT.

This chain uses TRBV20-1 with TRBJ2-7; 12 bases align to TRBD2. The CDR3 is 18 amino acids. V dropped 0 bases and J dropped 5; count of bases not matched to a gene: 14. Germline lookup yields CDR1 DFQATT and CDR2 SNEGSKA (reference sequence). CDR3 nucleotides: TGCAGTGCTAGAGATCGCCCAGGACTAGCGGGGTCCCGGGACGAGCAGTACTTC. This encodes CSARDRPGLAGSRDEQYF.

A few counts support this clonotype. V usage is TRBV2 and J usage is TRBJ2-2; 11 bases map to TRBD2. Germline V lookup: CDR1 SNHLY, CDR2 FYNNEI. The CDR3 sequence is 14 residues long. V shed 6 bases and J 6 bases; nucleotides not matched to a gene: 3. Here the CDR3 reads CASRGLAASGELFF. CDR3 DNA: TGTGCCAGCAGGGGACTAGCGGCTTCCGGGGAGCTGTTTTTT.

This clonotype was seen a few times. The chain uses TRBV6-5 and TRBJ1-1; D not resolved. Per germline, CDR1 MNHEY and CDR2 SVGAGI. V gave up 6 bases and J gave up 8 bases, with 13 bases separating them. The CDR3 is 12 residues long. In DNA, the CDR3 is TGTGCCAGCAGCACCGCACCACACGAAGCTTTCTTT. Encoded protein: CASSTAPHEAFF.

The rearrangement uses TRBV29-1 and TRBJ1-1; 7 positions agree with TRBD1. The V gene end was trimmed by 6 bases and the J gene end by 6 bases; junction bases not matched to a gene: 10. CDR1 and CDR2 (germline): SQVTM, ANQGSEA. The CDR3 runs 13 residues. The DNA of the CDR3 is TGCAGCGTGCAGAGACAGGGCGGTCCTGAAGCTTTCTTT. Protein product: CSVQRQGGPEAFF.

This clonotype was detected only a few times. The chain employs TRBV7-9 and TRBJ1-1; D unclear. The length of the CDR3 is 14 residues. V was clipped by 2 bases and J by 5 bases, with 12 bases between them. Germline-derived CDR1 and CDR2 are SEHNR and FQNEAQ (reference sequence). CDR3 region: CASSLLVGHTEAFF. Here the CDR3 DNA reads TGTGCCAGCAGCTTATTAGTAGGGCATACTGAAGCTTTCTTT.

V is TRBV20-1 and J is TRBJ2-1; D call uncertain. The CDR3 has 15 amino acids. Trimming took 2 bases from V and 10 from J, leaving 21 bases between them. The germline gives CDR1 DFQATT, CDR2 SNEGSKA (reference sequence). CDR3 coding DNA: TGCAGTGCTAGACGGCCAGCGAGTCTAATTGGGGAGCAGTTCTTC. Its translation: CSARRPASLIGEQFF.

A remark on this clonotype: Given a much more abundant clone one base away, this may be a read error. J is TRBJ2-6 and V is TRBV9; perhaps TRBD1 as D (5 bases). V shed 6 bases and J shed 0 bases, with 7 bases lying between them. The germline gives CDR1 SGDLS, CDR2 YYNGEE. The CDR3 loop spans 14 amino acids. CDR3 loop: CASTQGSGANVLTF. The CDR3, as DNA: TGTGCCAGCACCCAGGGCTCTGGGGCCAACGTCCTGACTTTC. The variable domain in full, with the rest retrieved from reference TRBV9 and TRBJ2-6, is DSGVTQTPKHLITATGQRVTLRCSPRSGDLSVYWYQQSLDQGLQFLIQYYNGEERAKGNILERFSAQQFPDLHSELNLSSLELGDSALYFCASTQGSGANVLTFGAGSRLTVL.

This clonotype was observed a handful of times. The rearrangement links TRBV12-3 or TRBV12-4 to TRBJ1-3, with D hard to call. The CDR3 consists of 12 residues. Deletions cut 3 bases from V and 4 bases from J, with 4 bases between. For the CDR3, the DNA is TGTGCCAGCAGTTTTCTCGGAAACACCATATATTTT. Amino acids: CASSFLGNTIYF.